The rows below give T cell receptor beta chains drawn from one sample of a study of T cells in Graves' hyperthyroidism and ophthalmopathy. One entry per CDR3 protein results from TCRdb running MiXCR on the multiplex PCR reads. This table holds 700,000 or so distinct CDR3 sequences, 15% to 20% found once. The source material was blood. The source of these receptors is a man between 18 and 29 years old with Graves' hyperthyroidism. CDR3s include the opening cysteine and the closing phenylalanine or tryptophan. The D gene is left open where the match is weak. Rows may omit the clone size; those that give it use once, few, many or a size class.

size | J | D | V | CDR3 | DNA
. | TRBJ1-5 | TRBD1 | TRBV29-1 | CSVAQGAEQPQHF | TGCAGCGTGGCACAGGGGGCGGAACAGCCCCAGCATTTT
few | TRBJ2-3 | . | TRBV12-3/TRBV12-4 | CASTLGFTDTQYF | TGTGCCAGCACCTTGGGGTTCACAGATACGCAGTATTTT
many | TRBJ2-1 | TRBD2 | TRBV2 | CASWLAGSSDEQFF | TGTGCCAGCTGGCTAGCGGGCTCTTCGGATGAGCAGTTCTTC
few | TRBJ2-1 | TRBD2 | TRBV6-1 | CASIGGGLAAVGVENEQFF | TGTGCCAGCATTGGCGGGGGACTAGCGGCGGTCGGCGTCGAGAATGAGCAGTTCTTC
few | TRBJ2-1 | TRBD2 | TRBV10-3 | CAISVGSGRYNEQFF | TGTGCCATCAGTGTGGGGAGCGGGAGGTACAATGAGCAGTTCTTC
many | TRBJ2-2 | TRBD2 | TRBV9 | CASSAPTSGRAGELFF | TGTGCCAGCAGCGCCCCGACTAGCGGGAGGGCCGGGGAGCTGTTTTTT
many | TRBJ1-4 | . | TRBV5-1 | CASSLGRSGTNEKLFF | TGCGCCAGCAGCTTGGGCAGAAGTGGCACTAATGAAAAACTGTTTTTT
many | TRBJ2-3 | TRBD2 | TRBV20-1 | CSARRLAGTDTQYF | TGCAGTGCCCGGCGACTAGCGGGGACAGATACGCAGTATTTT
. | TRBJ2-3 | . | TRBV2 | CASSEASRDTTVQYF | TGTGCCAGCAGTGAAGCATCCCGGGACACTACTGTGCAGTATTTT
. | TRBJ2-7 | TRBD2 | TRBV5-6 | CASSPGLESSYEQYF | TGTGCCAGCAGCCCCGGACTAGAGAGCTCCTACGAGCAGTACTTC
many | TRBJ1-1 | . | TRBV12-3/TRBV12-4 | CASSPEKFEAFF | TGTGCCAGCTCCCCGGAGAAGTTTGAAGCTTTCTTT
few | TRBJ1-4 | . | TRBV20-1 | CSARDEGTAEKLFF | TGCAGTGCTAGAGATGAGGGGACGGCTGAAAAACTGTTTTTT
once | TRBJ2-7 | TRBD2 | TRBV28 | CAGRPLVGSGRRYEQYF | TGTGCCGGCAGGCCGTTGGTTGGTAGCGGGAGGAGGTACGAGCAGTACTTC
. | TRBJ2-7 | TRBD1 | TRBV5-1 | CASSFRDRGTYEQYF | TGCGCCAGCAGCTTCCGGGACAGGGGGACCTACGAGCAGTACTTC
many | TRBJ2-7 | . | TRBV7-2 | CASSLGLARTYEQYF | TGTGCCAGCAGCTTAGGCCTAGCGAGAACCTACGAGCAGTACTTC
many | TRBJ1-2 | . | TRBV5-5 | CASSPTESSYGYTF | TGTGCCAGCAGCCCAACAGAATCCTCCTATGGCTACACCTTC
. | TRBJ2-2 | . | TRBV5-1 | CASSWFTGNTGELFF | TGCGCCAGCAGCTGGTTCACAGGGAACACCGGGGAGCTGTTTTTT
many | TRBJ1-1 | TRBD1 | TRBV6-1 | CASSETGAPPEAFF | TGTGCCAGCAGTGAGACAGGGGCTCCGCCTGAAGCTTTCTTT
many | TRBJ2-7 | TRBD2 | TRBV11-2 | CASSPRLAGALYEQYF | TGTGCCAGCAGCCCCAGACTAGCGGGAGCCCTCTACGAGCAGTACTTC
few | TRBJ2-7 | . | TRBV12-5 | CASAQEAVAYEQYF | TGTGCTAGTGCCCAGGAAGCGGTAGCCTACGAGCAGTACTTC
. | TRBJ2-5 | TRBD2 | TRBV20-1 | CSARDPGRAEETQYF | TGCAGTGCTAGAGACCCGGGGAGGGCAGAAGAGACCCAGTACTTC
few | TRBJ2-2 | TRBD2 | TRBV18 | CASSPPGLAGGSTGELFF | TGTGCCAGCTCACCACCGGGACTAGCGGGAGGAAGCACCGGGGAGCTGTTTTTT
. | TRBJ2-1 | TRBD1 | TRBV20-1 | CSAPSGDRVYNDQFF | TGCAGTGCCCCCTCCGGCGACAGGGTCTACAATGATCAGTTCTTC
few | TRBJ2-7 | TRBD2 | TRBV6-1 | CASSRSGSLDEQYF | TGTGCCAGCAGTAGGAGCGGGAGTCTCGACGAGCAGTACTTC
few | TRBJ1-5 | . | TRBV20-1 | CSARGGRLYSNQPQHF | TGCAGTGCTAGGGGGGGCCGGCTTTATAGCAATCAGCCCCAGCATTTT
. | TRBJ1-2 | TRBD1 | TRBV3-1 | CASSQAAGGDGYTF | TGTGCCAGCAGCCAAGCAGCAGGGGGAGATGGCTACACCTTC
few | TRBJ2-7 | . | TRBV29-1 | CSVKRDGSSYEQYF | TGCAGCGTCAAACGGGACGGTTCCTCCTACGAGCAGTACTTC
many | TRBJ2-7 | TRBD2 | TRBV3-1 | CASSLRLAGGVEQYF | TGTGCCAGCAGCCTCAGACTAGCGGGAGGTGTTGAGCAGTACTTC
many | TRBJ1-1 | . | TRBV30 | CAWSVAPRNTEAFF | TGTGCCTGGAGTGTCGCCCCCAGGAACACTGAAGCTTTCTTT
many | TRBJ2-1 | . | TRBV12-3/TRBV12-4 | CASRPPNSNEQFF | TGTGCCAGCCGCCCCCCCAACTCTAATGAGCAGTTCTTC
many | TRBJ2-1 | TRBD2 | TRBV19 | CASSRLARDEQFF | TGTGCCAGTAGTAGACTAGCCCGTGATGAGCAGTTCTTC
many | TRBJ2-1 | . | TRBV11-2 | CASSLGGMQFF | TGTGCCAGCAGCTTAGGAGGGATGCAGTTCTTC
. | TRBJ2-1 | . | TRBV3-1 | CASRSDNTHEQFF | TGTGCCAGCAGGTCGGACAACACCCATGAGCAGTTCTTC
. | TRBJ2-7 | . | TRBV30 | CAWSGEQGYEQYF | TGTGCCTGGAGTGGAGAACAGGGCTACGAGCAGTACTTC